Included here is one TCR beta chain sequence, with context. Assay used: immunoSEQ multiplex PCR; TCRdb lists only in-frame clones, some missing. The table shows fewer than 70,000 clones, with 75% to 90% occurring only once. This specimen belongs to a study of blood T cell repertoires in COVID-19. Germline CDR1 is MNHEY and CDR2 is SVGAGI. The V gene end was trimmed by 8 bases and the J gene end by 4 bases; junction bases not matched to a gene: 6. CDR3 length equals 14 residues. Sequenced input: peripheral blood. The sequence came from a man between 45 and 60 years old with acute or convalescent COVID-19. The chain is built from TRBV6-5 and TRBJ1-4; TRBD1 matches at 8 bases. CDR3 in amino acids: CASQGQGDNEKLFF. The CDR3 bases are TGTGCCAGCCAAGGACAGGGCGATAATGAAAAACTGTTTTTT.